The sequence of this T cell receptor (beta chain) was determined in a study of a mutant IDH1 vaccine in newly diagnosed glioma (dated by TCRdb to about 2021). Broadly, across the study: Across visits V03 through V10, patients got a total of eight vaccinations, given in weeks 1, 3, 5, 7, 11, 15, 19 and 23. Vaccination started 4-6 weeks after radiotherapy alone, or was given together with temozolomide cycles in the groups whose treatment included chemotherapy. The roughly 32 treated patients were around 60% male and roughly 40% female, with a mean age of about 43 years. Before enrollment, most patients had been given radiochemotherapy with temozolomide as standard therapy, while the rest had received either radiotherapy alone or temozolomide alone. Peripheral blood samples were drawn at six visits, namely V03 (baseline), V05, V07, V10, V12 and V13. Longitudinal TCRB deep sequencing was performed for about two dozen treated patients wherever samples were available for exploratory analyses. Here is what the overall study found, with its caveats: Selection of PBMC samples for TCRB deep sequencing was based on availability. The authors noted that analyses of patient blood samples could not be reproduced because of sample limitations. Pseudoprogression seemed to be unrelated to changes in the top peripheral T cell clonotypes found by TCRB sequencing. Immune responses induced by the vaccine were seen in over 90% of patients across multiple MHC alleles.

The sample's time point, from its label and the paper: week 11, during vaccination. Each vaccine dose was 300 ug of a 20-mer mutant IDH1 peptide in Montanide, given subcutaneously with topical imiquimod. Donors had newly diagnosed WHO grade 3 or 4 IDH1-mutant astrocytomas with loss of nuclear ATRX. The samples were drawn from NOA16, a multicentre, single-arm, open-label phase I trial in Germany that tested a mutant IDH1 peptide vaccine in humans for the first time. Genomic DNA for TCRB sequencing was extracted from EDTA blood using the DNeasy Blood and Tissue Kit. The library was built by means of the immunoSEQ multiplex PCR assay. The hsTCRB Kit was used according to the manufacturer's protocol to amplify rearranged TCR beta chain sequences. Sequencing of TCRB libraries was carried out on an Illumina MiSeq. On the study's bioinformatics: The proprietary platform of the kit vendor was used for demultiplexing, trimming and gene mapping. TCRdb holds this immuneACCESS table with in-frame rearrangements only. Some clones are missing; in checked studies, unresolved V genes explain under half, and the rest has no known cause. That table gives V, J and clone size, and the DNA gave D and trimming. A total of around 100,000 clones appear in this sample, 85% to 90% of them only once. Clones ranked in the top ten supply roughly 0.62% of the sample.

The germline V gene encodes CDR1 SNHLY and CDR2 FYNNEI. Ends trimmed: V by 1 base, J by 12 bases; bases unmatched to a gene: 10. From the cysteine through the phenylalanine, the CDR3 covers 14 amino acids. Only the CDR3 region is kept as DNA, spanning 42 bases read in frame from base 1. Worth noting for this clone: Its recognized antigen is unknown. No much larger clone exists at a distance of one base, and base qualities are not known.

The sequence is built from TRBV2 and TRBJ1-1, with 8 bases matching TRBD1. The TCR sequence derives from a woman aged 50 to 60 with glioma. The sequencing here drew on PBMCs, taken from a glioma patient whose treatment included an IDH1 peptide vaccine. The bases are TGTGCCAGCAGTGAAGGAAGGACAGGGTGGAGGACTTTCTTT. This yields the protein CASSEGRTGWRTFF.